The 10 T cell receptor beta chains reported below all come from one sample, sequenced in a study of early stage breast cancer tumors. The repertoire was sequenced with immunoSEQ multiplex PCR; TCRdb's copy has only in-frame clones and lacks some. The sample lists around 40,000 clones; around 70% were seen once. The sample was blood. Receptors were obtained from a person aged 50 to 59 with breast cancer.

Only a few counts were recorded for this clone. CDR3: CAISEQQTNYEQYF. The CDR3 DNA reads as TGTGCCATCAGTGAACAGCAGACTAACTACGAGCAGTACTTC. The chain joins TRBV10-3 to TRBJ2-7; possibly TRBD2 for D (5 bases). This CDR3 comprises 14 residues. Germline V gene data show CDR1 as ENHRY and CDR2 as SYGVKD. Trimming pared 3 bases from V and 3 bases from J, leaving 12 bases between.

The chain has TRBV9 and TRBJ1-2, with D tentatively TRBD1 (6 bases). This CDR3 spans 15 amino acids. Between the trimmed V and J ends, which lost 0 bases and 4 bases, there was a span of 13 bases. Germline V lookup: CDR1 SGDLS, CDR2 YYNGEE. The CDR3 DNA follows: TGTGCCAGCAGCGTAGATCTAGGGGGGGGCTATGGCTACACCTTC. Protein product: CASSVDLGGGYGYTF.

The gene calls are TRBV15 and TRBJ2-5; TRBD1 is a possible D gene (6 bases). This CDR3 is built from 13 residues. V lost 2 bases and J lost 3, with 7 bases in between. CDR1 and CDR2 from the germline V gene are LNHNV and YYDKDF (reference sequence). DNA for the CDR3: TGTGCCACCAGCAGACAGGGGAAAGAGACCCAGTACTTC. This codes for CATSRQGKETQYF.

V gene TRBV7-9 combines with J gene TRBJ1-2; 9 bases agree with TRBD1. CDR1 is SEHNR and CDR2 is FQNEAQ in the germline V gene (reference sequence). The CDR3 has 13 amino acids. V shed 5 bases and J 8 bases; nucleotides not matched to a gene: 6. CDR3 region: CASSPTGGKGYTF. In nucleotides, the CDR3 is TGTGCCAGCAGCCCAACAGGGGGCAAGGGCTACACCTTC. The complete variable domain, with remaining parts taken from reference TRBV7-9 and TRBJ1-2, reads DTGVSQNPRHKITKRGQNVTFRCDPISEHNRLYWYRQTLGQGPEFLTYFQNEAQLEKSRLLSDRFSAERPKGSFSTLEIQRTEQGDSAMYLCASSPTGGKGYTFGSGTRLTVV.

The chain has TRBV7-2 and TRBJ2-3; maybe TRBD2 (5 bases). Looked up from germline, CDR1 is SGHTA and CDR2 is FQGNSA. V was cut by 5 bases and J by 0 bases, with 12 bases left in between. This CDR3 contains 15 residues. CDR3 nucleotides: TGTGCCAGCAGCCGAGCGGTAACTAGCACAGATACGCAGTATTTT. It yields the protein CASSRAVTSTDTQYF. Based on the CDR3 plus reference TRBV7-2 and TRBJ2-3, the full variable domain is GAGVSQSPSNKVTEKGKDVELRCDPISGHTALYWYRQSLGQGLEFLIYFQGNSAPDKSGLPSDRFSAERTGGSVSTLTIQRTQQEDSAVYLCASSRAVTSTDTQYFGPGTRLTVL.

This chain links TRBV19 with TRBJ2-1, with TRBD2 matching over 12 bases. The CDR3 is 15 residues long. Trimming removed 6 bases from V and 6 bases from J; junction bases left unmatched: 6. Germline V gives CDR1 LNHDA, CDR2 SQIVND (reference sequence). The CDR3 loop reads CASRALAGGGNEQFF. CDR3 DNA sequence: TGTGCCAGTAGGGCACTAGCGGGGGGAGGCAATGAGCAGTTCTTC.

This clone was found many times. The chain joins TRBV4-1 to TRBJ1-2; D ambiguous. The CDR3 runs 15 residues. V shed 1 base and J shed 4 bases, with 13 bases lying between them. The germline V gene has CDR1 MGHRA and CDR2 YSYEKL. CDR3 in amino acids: CASSQGIEDVYGYTF. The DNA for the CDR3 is TGCGCCAGCAGCCAAGGGATCGAGGATGTCTATGGCTACACCTTC.

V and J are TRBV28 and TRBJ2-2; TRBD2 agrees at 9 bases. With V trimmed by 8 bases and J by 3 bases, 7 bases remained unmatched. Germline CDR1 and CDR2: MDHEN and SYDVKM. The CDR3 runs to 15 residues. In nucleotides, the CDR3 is TGTGCCAGCGGGGCGGGAGGGAGGTACACCGGGGAGCTGTTTTTT. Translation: CASGAGGRYTGELFF.

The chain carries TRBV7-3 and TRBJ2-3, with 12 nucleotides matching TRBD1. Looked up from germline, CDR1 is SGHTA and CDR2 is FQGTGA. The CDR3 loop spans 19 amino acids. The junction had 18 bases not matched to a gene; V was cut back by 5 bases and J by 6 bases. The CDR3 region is CASSRGTGGEGGRLDTQYF. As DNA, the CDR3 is TGTGCCAGCAGCCGTGGGACAGGGGGCGAGGGCGGGAGACTTGATACGCAGTATTTT.

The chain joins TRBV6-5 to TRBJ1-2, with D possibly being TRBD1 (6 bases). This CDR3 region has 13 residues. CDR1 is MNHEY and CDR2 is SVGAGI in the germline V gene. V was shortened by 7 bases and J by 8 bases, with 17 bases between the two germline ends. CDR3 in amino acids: CASTHRDGGGYTF. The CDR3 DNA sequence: TGTGCCAGCACCCACAGGGACGGTGGGGGCTACACCTTC.